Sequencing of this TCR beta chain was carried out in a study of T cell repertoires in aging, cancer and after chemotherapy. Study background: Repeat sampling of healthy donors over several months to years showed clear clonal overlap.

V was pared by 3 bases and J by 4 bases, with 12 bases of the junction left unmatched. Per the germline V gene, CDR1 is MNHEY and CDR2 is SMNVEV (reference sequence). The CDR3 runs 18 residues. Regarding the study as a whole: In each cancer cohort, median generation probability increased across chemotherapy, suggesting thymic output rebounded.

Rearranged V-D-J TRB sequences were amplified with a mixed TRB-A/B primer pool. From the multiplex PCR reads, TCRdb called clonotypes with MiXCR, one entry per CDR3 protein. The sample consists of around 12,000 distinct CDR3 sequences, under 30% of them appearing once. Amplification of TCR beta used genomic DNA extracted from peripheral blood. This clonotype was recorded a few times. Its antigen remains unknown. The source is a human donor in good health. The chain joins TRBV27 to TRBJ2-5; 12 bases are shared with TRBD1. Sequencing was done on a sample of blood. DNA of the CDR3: TGTGCCAGCAGTTTTATAGCCGGGACAGGGGGCAGGGGAGAGACCCAGTACTTC. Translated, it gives CASSFIAGTGGRGETQYF.